These 13 T cell receptor beta chains share one sample of origin, sequenced in a study of shared clonotypes between healthy human individuals. Repertoires were generated with immunoSEQ multiplex PCR, while TCRdb's copy carries only in-frame clones and drops some. Seen here are about 710,000 clones, roughly 73% observed once, and the top ten hold around 1.8%. The sample consisted of memory CD4+ T cells sorted from blood. Noted subset: CD45RA-negative fraction. These receptors were taken from a woman aged 25 to 39 in good health.

This clone is a singleton in its sample. This chain uses TRBV7-2 with TRBJ2-3; no firm D call. V shed 5 bases and J shed 5 bases, with 8 bases lying between them. This CDR3 is built from 12 residues. The V gene's germline CDR1 is SGHTA and CDR2 FQGNSA. The CDR3 loop reads CASSTNRDTQYF. In nucleotides, the CDR3 is TGTGCCAGCAGCACGAATAGAGATACGCAGTATTTT.

This clone was observed a single time. This chain uses TRBV7-2 with TRBJ1-2; D remains ambiguous. The CDR3 sequence is 16 residues long. V lost 0 bases, J lost 0 bases, and 11 bases lay in between. Germline CDR1 SGHTA, CDR2 FQGNSA. In nucleotides, the CDR3 is TGTGCCAGCAGCTTAGCCGGAGGCAGAACTAACTATGGCTACACCTTC. It encodes CASSLAGGRTNYGYTF.

The chain employs TRBV27 and TRBJ2-3, with 7 bases aligning to TRBD2. This CDR3 region has 14 residues. Germline V gene data show CDR1 as MNHEY and CDR2 as SMNVEV (reference sequence). Trimming at V came to 3 bases and at J to 6 bases, leaving 6 bases not matched to a gene. For the CDR3, the DNA is TGTGCCAGCAGTTTCGACTTCGGGGGGGATACGCAGTATTTT. Its protein product is CASSFDFGGDTQYF.

This clone was counted between two and nine times. The CDR3 loop is CASTPLAGGNEQFF. CDR3 coding DNA: TGCGCCAGCACCCCACTAGCGGGAGGGAATGAGCAGTTCTTC. The genes are TRBV5-1 and TRBJ2-1; TRBD2 matches 13 bases. CDR1 SGHRS and CDR2 YFSETQ come from the germline V gene. CDR3 length: 14 amino acids. J lost 7 bases, V lost 6 bases, and 4 bases had no gene match. The full variable domain, its missing parts supplied by reference TRBV5-1 and TRBJ2-1, is KAGVTQTPRYLIKTRGQQVTLSCSPISGHRSVSWYQQTPGQGLQFLFEYFSETQRNKGNFPGRFSGRQFSNSRSEMNVSTLELGDSALYLCASTPLAGGNEQFFGPGTRLTVL.

As regards this clone: It may be a read error: a sequence one base away is much more abundant. Other DNA sequences in the same sample also yield this CDR3. The rearrangement uses TRBV5-1 and TRBJ1-3, with 7 bases that match TRBD1. The trim removed 4 bases at V and 2 bases at J, leaving 3 bases unmatched. CDR1 is SGHRS and CDR2 is YFSETQ in the germline V gene. This CDR3 has 14 residues. The CDR3: CASSLGTAGNTIYF. In DNA, the CDR3 is TGCGCCAGCAGCCTGGGGACAGCTGGAAACACCATATATTTT.

This clone has more than one count but fewer than ten. The rearrangement uses TRBV5-1 and TRBJ2-2; 8 nucleotides align to TRBD1. The CDR3 has 15 amino acids. V lost 4 bases to trimming and J lost 7 bases; unmatched junction nucleotides: 9. Germline V CDR1 and CDR2: SGHRS, YFSETQ. CDR3 DNA: TGCGCCAGCAGCCCGACAGGGGAGAGGGTCGGGGAGCTGTTTTTT. As protein: CASSPTGERVGELFF.

This chain joins TRBV2 and TRBJ2-2, with 8 bases aligning to TRBD2. CDR1 and CDR2 (germline): SNHLY, FYNNEI. Trimming cost V 3 bases and J 7 bases; bases outside gene matches: 7. This CDR3 region has 15 residues. The CDR3 region has the DNA TGTGCCAGCAGTGAGGCTAGCGGGCAGATCGGGGAGCTGTTTTTT. Protein: CASSEASGQIGELFF.

This chain connects TRBV28 to TRBJ1-2; 10 bases match TRBD1. J gave up 4 bases and V 5 bases, and 22 bases lay outside the gene matches. The germline gives CDR1 MDHEN, CDR2 SYDVKM. This CDR3 has 20 amino acids. CDR3 protein: CASSPIRGWDRGPSSYGYTF. The DNA of the CDR3 is TGTGCCAGCAGTCCCATCCGGGGTTGGGACAGGGGCCCTAGTAGCTATGGCTACACCTTC.

The chain recombines TRBV28 with TRBJ2-7; perhaps TRBD2 as D (6 bases). The V gene's germline CDR1 is MDHEN and CDR2 SYDVKM. This CDR3 has 14 residues. V lost 3 bases and J lost 6, with 15 bases in between. Here the CDR3 DNA reads TGTGCCAGCAGTTTCATCGGGAGCCGAAGCGAGCAGTACTTC. Its protein product is CASSFIGSRSEQYF.

The rearrangement links TRBV7-9 to TRBJ2-3, with D maybe TRBD2 (6 bases). Per germline, CDR1 SEHNR and CDR2 FQNEAQ (reference sequence). The CDR3 length is 14 residues. Trimming took 0 bases from V and 6 from J, leaving 10 bases between them. This CDR3 is CASSLASGLDTQYF. Written as DNA, the CDR3 is TGTGCCAGCAGCTTAGCCAGCGGGTTGGATACGCAGTATTTT.

V is TRBV5-1 and J is TRBJ2-7; tentative D call: TRBD2 (6 bases). The germline V gene encodes CDR1 SGHRS and CDR2 YFSETQ. Trimming took off 3 bases at V and 4 bases at J, with 23 bases between the two ends. The CDR3 is made up of 17 amino acids. The CDR3 reads CASSWIPVGGVGYEQYF. The CDR3, as DNA: TGCGCCAGCAGCTGGATACCTGTCGGGGGTGTAGGGTACGAGCAGTACTTC.

This clone came up many times. The sample contains more than one DNA sequence encoding this CDR3. The chain has TRBV6-1 and TRBJ2-2, with D perhaps TRBD1 (5 bases). The germline gives CDR1 MNHNS, CDR2 SASEGT. V was cut by 2 bases and J by 5 bases, with 9 bases left in between. CDR3 size: 14 residues. The DNA of the CDR3 is TGTGCCAGCAGTGAACAGGGTGCGACCGGGGAGCTGTTTTTT. Encoded protein: CASSEQGATGELFF.

The chain is built from TRBV28 and TRBJ2-3, with D uncertain. Germline V gene sequence: CDR1 MDHEN, CDR2 SYDVKM. The CDR3 sequence is 13 residues long. V was cut by 11 bases and J by 3 bases, with 15 bases left in between. The CDR3 sequence: CAASGAETDTQYF. In nucleotides, the CDR3 is TGTGCCGCAAGTGGTGCCGAGACAGATACGCAGTATTTT.